The text below deals with one TCR beta chain. The germline V and J ends were trimmed by 6 bases and 7 bases, with 13 bases remaining between them. CDR3 size: 13 residues. Clones were read by immunoSEQ multiplex PCR, and TCRdb kept only the in-frame ones, dropping some. This table has under 300,000 clones, 86% appearing once. The data were taken from a study of blood T cell repertoires in COVID-19. Study details: Whether acute or convalescent, the COVID-19 samples came from the United States, Italy and Spain.

This receptor was identified in a woman aged 70 to 79 with COVID-19, enrolled during active disease. The chain carries TRBV12-3 or TRBV12-4 and TRBJ1-3; D not certain. Material for sequencing was peripheral blood. CDR3 DNA sequence: TGTGCCAGCAGCCCTTCCCCTCCGAACACCATATATTTT. Translation gives CASSPSPPNTIYF.